The T cell receptor (beta chain) described here comes from a study of tumor-infiltrating lymphocytes in localized non-small cell lung cancer. Study-wide findings and caveats: Each assay used a separate piece of the same tissue. Only some patients had TCR sequencing, depending on available tissue.

TCRdb keeps only in-frame clones here, not all; method: immunoSEQ multiplex PCR. The table lists 10,000 or so clones, about 76% of them singletons. V dropped 5 bases and J dropped 1 base, with 11 bases sitting between them. From germline, CDR1 is SQVTM and CDR2 ANQGSEA. The CDR3 sequence is 13 residues long. Note on this clone: Its cognate antigen is unknown.

The clonotype originates from a human donor with non-small cell lung cancer. Sequenced material: uninvolved lung tissue not adjacent to the tumor. This rearrangement joins TRBV29-1 to TRBJ1-1; the D gene is possibly TRBD1 (5 bases). CDR3 DNA sequence: TGCAGCGTTCTACAGAGGGGGAACACTGAAGCTTTCTTT. Its translation is CSVLQRGNTEAFF.